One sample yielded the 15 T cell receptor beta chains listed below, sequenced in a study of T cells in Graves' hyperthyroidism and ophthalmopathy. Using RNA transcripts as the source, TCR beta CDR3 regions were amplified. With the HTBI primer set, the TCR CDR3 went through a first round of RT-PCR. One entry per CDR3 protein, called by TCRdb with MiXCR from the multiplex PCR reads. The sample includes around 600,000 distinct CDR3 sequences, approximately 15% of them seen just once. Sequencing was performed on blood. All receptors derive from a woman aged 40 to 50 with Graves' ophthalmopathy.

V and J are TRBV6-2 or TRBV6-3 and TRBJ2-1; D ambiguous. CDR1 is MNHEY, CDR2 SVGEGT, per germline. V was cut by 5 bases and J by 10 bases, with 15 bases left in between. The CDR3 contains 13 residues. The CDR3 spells CASSLVSSWEQFF. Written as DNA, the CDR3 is TGTGCCAGCAGTCTAGTTTCCTCGTGGGAGCAGTTCTTC.

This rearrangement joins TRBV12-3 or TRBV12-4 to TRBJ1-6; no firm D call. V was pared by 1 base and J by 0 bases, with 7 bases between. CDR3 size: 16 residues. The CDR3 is CASSLEGLSYNSPLHF. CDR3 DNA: TGTGCCAGCAGTTTAGAGGGTCTCTCCTATAATTCACCCCTCCACTTT.

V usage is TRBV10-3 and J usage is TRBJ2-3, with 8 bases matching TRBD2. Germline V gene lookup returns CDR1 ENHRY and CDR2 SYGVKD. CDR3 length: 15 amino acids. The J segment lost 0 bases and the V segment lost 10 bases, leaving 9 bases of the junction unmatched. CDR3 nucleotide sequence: TGTGCCACCCTCCTTGGGACTAGAAGCACAGATACGCAGTATTTT. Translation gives CATLLGTRSTDTQYF.

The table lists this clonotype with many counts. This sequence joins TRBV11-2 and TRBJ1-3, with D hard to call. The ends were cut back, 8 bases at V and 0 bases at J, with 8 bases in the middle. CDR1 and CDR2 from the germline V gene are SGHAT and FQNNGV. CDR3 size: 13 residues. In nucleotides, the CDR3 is TGTGCCAGCCGGGATATCTCTGGAAACACCATATATTTT. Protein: CASRDISGNTIYF.

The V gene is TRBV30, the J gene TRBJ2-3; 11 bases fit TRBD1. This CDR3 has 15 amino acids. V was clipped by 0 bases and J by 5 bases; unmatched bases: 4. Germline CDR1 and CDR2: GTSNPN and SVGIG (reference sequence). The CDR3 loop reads CAWSVGQGAGDTQYF. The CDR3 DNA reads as TGTGCCTGGAGTGTAGGACAGGGGGCGGGAGATACGCAGTATTTT.

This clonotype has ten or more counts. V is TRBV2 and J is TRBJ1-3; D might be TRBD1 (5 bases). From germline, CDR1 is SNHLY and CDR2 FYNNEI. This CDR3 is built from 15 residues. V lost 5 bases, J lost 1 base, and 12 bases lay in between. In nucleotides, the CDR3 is TGTGCCAGCAGTCAGACAGTTATGTCTGGAAACACCATATATTTT. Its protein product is CASSQTVMSGNTIYF.

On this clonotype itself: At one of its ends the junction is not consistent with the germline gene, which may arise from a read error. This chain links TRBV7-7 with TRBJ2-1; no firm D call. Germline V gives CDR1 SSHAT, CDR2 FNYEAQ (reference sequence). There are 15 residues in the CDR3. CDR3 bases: TGTGCTAGCAGTATGACACAGAGCTCCTACAATGAGCAGTTCTTC. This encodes CASSMTQSSYNEQFF. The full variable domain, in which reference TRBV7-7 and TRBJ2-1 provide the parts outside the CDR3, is GAGVSQSPRYKVTKRGQDVTLRCDPISSHATLYWYQQALGQGPEFLTYFNYEAQPDKSGLPSDRFSAERPEGSISTLTIQRTEQRDSAMYRCASSMTQSSYNEQFFGPGTRLTVL.

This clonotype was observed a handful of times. This CDR3 is CASSLLGAGRGMATQYF. In DNA, the CDR3 is TGTGCCAGCAGCTTATTAGGCGCGGGAAGGGGAATGGCGACCCAGTACTTC. The chain links TRBV11-2 to TRBJ2-5; D may be TRBD2 (6 bases). Trimming stripped 2 bases from V and 7 bases from J, with 23 bases between. The CDR3 totals 17 residues. CDR1 SGHAT and CDR2 FQNNGV come from the germline V gene.

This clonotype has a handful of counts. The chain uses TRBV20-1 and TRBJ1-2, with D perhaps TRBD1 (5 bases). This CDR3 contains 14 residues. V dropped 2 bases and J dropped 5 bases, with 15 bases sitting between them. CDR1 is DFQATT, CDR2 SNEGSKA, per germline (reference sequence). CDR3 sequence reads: CSARFHGGRYGYTF. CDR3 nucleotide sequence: TGCAGTGCTAGATTCCACGGGGGGAGGTATGGCTACACCTTC.

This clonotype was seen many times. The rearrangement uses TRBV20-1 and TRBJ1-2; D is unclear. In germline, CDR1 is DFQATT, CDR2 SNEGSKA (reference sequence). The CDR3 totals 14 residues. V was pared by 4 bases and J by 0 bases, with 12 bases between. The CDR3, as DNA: TGCAGTGCTATCACTCCGACGGCTAACTATGGCTACACCTTC. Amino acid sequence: CSAITPTANYGYTF.

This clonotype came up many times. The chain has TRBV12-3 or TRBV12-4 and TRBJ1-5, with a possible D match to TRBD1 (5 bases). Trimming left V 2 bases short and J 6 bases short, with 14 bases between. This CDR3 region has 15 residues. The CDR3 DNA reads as TGTGCCAGCAGTTTAAGGGAGGGGCCGGTTCAGCCCCAGCATTTT. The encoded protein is CASSLREGPVQPQHF.

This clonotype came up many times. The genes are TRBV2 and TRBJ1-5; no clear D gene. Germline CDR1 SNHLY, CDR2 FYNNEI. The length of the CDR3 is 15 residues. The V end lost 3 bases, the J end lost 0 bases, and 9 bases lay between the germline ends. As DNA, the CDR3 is TGTGCCAGCAGTGAGGGGTTCCTTAGCAATCAGCCCCAGCATTTT. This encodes CASSEGFLSNQPQHF. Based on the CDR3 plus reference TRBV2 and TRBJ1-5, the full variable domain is EPEVTQTPSHQVTQMGQEVILRCVPISNHLYFYWYRQILGQKVEFLVSFYNNEISEKSEIFDDQFSVERPDGSNFTLKIRSTKLEDSAMYFCASSEGFLSNQPQHFGDGTRLSIL.

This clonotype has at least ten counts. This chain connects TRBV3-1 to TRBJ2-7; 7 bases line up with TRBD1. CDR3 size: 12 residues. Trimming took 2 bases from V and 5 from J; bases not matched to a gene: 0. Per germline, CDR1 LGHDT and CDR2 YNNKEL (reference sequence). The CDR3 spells CASSQTGDEQYF. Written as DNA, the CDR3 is TGTGCCAGCAGCCAAACAGGGGACGAGCAGTACTTC.

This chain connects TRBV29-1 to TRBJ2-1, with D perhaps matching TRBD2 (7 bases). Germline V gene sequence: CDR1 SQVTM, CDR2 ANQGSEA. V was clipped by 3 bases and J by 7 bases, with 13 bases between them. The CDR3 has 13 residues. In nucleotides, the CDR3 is TGCAGCGTTGAGTTACAGGGAGGGAATGAGCAGTTCTTC. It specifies CSVELQGGNEQFF.

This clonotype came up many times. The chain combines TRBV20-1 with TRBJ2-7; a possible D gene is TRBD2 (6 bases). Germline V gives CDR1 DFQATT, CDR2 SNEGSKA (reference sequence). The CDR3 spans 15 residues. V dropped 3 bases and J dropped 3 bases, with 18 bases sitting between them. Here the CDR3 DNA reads TGCAGTGCTAGTATACACCGTGGGGGGTTCTACGAGCAGTACTTC. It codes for CSASIHRGGFYEQYF.